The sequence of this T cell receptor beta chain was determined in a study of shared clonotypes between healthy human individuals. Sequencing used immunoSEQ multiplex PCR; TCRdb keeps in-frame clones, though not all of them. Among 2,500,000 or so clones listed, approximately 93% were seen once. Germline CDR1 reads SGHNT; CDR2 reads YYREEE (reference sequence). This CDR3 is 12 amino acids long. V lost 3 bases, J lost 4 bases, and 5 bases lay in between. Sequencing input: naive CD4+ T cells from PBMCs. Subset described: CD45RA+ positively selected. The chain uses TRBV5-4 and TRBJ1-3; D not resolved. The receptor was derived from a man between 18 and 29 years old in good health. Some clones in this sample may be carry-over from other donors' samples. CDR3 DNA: TGTGCCAGCAGCTCGAAGGGAAACACCATATATTTT. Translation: CASSSKGNTIYF.